This T cell receptor beta chain appears in the sequencing data of a study of blood T cell repertoires in COVID-19. Overall study context: The study drew acute and convalescent COVID-19 samples from the United States, Italy and Spain. T cells, B-cell-depleted T cells, or PBMCs provided the cDNA or gDNA that served as material.

Germline V lookup: CDR1 SGHNT, CDR2 YYREEE (reference sequence). Trimming removed 4 bases from V and 0 bases from J, with 10 bases in between. This CDR3 comprises 15 residues. Original analysis: Amplified reference gene primers provided the basis for estimating nucleated cell counts. This table comes from immunoSEQ multiplex PCR, and its TCRdb copy is limited to in-frame clones, with some not included. Clonal size and the V and J genes are those of that table, whereas D and trimming came from the DNA. The data contain around 250,000 clones, under 90% of them singletons. The source of this sequence is a human donor in a cohort sampled during active COVID-19. The chain employs TRBV5-4 and TRBJ1-4, with D perhaps matching TRBD1 (5 bases). Sequenced input: peripheral blood. The CDR3 reads CASSQGHTTNEKLFF. Here the CDR3 DNA reads TGTGCCAGCAGCCAGGGCCATACAACTAATGAAAAACTGTTTTTT.